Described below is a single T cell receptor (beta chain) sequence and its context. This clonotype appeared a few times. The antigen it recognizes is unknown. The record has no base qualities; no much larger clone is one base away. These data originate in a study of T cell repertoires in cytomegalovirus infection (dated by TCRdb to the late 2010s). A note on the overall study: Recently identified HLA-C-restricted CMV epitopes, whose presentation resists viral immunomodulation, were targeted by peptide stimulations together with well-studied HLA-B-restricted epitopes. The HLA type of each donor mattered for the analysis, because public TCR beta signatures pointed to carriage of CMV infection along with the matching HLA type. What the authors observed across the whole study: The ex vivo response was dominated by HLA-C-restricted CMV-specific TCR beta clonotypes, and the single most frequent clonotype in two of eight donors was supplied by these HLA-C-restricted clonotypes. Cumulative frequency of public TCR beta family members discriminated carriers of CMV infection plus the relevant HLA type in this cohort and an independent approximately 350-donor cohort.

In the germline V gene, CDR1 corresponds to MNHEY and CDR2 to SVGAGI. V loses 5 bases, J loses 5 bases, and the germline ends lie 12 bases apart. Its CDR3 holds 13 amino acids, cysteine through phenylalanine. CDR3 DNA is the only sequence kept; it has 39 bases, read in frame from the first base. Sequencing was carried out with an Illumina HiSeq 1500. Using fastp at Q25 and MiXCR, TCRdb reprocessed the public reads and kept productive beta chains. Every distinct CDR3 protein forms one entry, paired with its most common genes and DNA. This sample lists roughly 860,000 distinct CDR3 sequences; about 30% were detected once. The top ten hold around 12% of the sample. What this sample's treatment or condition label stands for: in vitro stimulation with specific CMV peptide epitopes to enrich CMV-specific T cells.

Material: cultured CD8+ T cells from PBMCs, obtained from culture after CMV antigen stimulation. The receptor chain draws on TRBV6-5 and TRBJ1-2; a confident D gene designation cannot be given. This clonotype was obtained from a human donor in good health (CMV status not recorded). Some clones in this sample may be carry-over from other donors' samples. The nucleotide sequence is TGTGCCAGCAGTGCACTTATGCCTTATGGCTACACCTTC. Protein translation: CASSALMPYGYTF.